These 14 T cell receptor beta chains share one sample of origin, sequenced in a study of chemoradiotherapy in HPV16-positive cancers. The assay was immunoSEQ multiplex PCR, and TCRdb's table has in-frame clones only and misses some. The sample lists more than 9,000 clones, 75% to 80% occurring once. Sampling was done from a patient who underwent chemoradiotherapy. The receptors come from a human donor with HPV-associated anogenital cancer.

This clone was counted only a few times. The chain recombines TRBV2 with TRBJ2-2; tentative D call: TRBD2 (5 bases). Germline V gene data show CDR1 as SNHLY and CDR2 as FYNNEI. The germline V and J ends were trimmed by 6 bases and 3 bases, with 8 bases remaining between them. The CDR3 sequence is 13 residues long. The CDR3 DNA sequence: TGTGCCAGCAGACGGGATGACACCGGGGAGCTGTTTTTT. Translated, it gives CASRRDDTGELFF.

The rearrangement uses TRBV5-4 and TRBJ1-5; D ambiguous. CDR1 is SGHNT and CDR2 is YYREEE in the germline V gene (reference sequence). This CDR3 comprises 15 residues. Trimming pared 3 bases from V and 1 base from J, leaving 11 bases between. Here the CDR3 reads CASSSDPLSNQPQHF. The CDR3 nucleotides are TGTGCCAGCAGCTCAGACCCGCTGAGCAATCAGCCCCAGCATTTT.

The chain joins TRBV25-1 to TRBJ2-1, with TRBD1 as a possible D gene (5 bases). Germline V gene lookup returns CDR1 MGHDK and CDR2 SYGVNS. The V gene lost 4 bases and the J gene lost 6 bases, with 10 bases spanning the gap. CDR3 length: 13 amino acids. CDR3 region: CASSGAGSNEQFF. As DNA, the CDR3 is TGTGCCAGCAGTGGAGCAGGGTCCAATGAGCAGTTCTTC.

The chain has TRBV10-3 and TRBJ2-5, with 9 positions matching TRBD1. J gave up 1 base and V 6 bases, and 6 bases lay outside the gene matches. The CDR3 extends over 15 amino acids. In germline, CDR1 is ENHRY, CDR2 SYGVKD. The CDR3 protein is CAISPGQGSQETQYF. The CDR3 DNA follows: TGTGCCATCAGCCCGGGACAGGGTTCCCAAGAGACCCAGTACTTC.

The rearrangement uses TRBV7-2 and TRBJ2-5, with 9 bases that match TRBD2. The CDR3 extends over 16 amino acids. V was pared by 5 bases and J by 5 bases, with 12 bases of the junction left unmatched. Germline V gene lookup returns CDR1 SGHTA and CDR2 FQGNSA. CDR3 in amino acids: CASSEGLARDAETQYF. DNA of the CDR3: TGTGCCAGCAGCGAAGGACTAGCGAGAGACGCGGAGACCCAGTACTTC.

The V and J genes are TRBV7-9 and TRBJ1-1; D unresolved. The CDR3 is 15 residues long. Trimming removed 2 bases at V and 1 base at J, with 11 bases between. CDR1 SEHNR and CDR2 FQNEAQ come from the germline V gene (reference sequence). CDR3 region: CASSLFDGKNTEAFF. The CDR3 bases are TGTGCCAGCAGCTTATTTGACGGAAAGAACACTGAAGCTTTCTTT.

The V and J genes are TRBV5-1 and TRBJ2-1, with 8 bases fitting TRBD2. Germline V lookup: CDR1 SGHRS, CDR2 YFSETQ. The CDR3 has 17 residues. V lost 0 bases to trimming and J lost 4 bases; unmatched junction nucleotides: 9. This CDR3 reads CASSLAPGGLLYNEQFF. The DNA for the CDR3 is TGCGCCAGCAGCTTGGCCCCGGGAGGGCTTTTGTACAATGAGCAGTTCTTC.

The chain uses TRBV5-1 and TRBJ2-3, with 9 nucleotides matching TRBD1. CDR1 and CDR2 (germline): SGHRS, YFSETQ. J gave up 6 bases and V 5 bases, and 10 bases lay outside the gene matches. The CDR3 has 15 amino acids. The CDR3 sequence: CASRRDRDVRDTQYF. CDR3 sequence (DNA): TGCGCCAGCAGGCGGGACAGGGACGTTCGCGATACGCAGTATTTT.

The gene calls are TRBV27 and TRBJ1-6; D uncertain. Germline CDR1 reads MNHEY; CDR2 reads SMNVEV (reference sequence). V was pared by 6 bases and J by 3 bases, with 9 bases between. The CDR3 length is 14 residues. This CDR3 reads CASRITVYNSPLHF. CDR3 sequence (DNA): TGTGCCAGCAGGATTACAGTCTATAATTCACCCCTCCACTTT.

The chain carries TRBV30 and TRBJ2-5; D perhaps matches TRBD2 (5 bases). V shed 2 bases and J shed 2 bases, with 9 bases lying between them. Germline values: CDR1 GTSNPN, CDR2 SVGIG (reference sequence). The CDR3 contains 13 residues. CDR3 protein: CAWSWGDQETQYF. CDR3 DNA: TGTGCCTGGAGTTGGGGAGATCAAGAGACCCAGTACTTC.

This clone was picked up a small number of times. The V call is TRBV5-7, the J call TRBJ1-6; tentatively, D is TRBD1 (5 bases). TRBV5-7 is assigned to the ORF class and has an uncertain function. This CDR3 is built from 12 residues. V was trimmed by 4 bases and J by 7 bases, leaving 6 bases between them. CDR3: CASSRDNSPLHF. The DNA for the CDR3 is TGTGCCAGCAGCCGGGACAATTCACCCCTCCACTTT.

This clone was observed a few times. This chain links TRBV5-5 with TRBJ2-1; the match to TRBD1 covers 9 bases. The germline V gene has CDR1 SGHKS and CDR2 YYEKEE (reference sequence). The V and J ends lost 0 bases and 15 bases, in that order; junction bases with no gene match: 4. The CDR3 extends over 12 amino acids. This chain's CDR3 is CASSLGTGETFF. CDR3 nucleotide sequence: TGTGCCAGCAGCTTGGGGACAGGGGAAACGTTCTTC.

A few counts support this clone. V usage is TRBV6-6 and J usage is TRBJ2-1; D is uncertain. Germline-derived CDR1 and CDR2 are MNHNY and SVGAGI (reference sequence). The CDR3 consists of 14 residues. Trimming took 4 bases from V and 4 from J, leaving 11 bases between them. The CDR3 loop reads CASSSHGMYNEQFF. The CDR3 nucleotides are TGTGCCAGCAGTTCGCACGGAATGTACAATGAGCAGTTCTTC.

DNA of the CDR3: TGTGCCAGCAGAATTCTTGGTCTGAATGGCTACACCTTC. Amino acids: CASRILGLNGYTF. The chain is built from TRBV2 and TRBJ1-2; D call uncertain. Trimming took off 6 bases at V and 6 bases at J, with 14 bases between the two ends. From germline, CDR1 is SNHLY and CDR2 FYNNEI. This CDR3 region has 13 residues.